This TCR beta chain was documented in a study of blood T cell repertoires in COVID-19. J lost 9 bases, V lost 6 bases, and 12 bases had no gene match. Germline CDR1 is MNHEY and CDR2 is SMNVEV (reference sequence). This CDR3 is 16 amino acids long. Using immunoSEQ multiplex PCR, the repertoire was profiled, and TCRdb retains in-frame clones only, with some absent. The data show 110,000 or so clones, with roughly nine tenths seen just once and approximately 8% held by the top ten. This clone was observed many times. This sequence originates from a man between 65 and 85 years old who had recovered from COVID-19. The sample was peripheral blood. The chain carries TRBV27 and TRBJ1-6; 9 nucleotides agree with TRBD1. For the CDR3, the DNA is TGTGCCAGCAGACCCACAGGGGGCTCGGGCTTTTCACCCCTCCACTTT. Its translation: CASRPTGGSGFSPLHF.